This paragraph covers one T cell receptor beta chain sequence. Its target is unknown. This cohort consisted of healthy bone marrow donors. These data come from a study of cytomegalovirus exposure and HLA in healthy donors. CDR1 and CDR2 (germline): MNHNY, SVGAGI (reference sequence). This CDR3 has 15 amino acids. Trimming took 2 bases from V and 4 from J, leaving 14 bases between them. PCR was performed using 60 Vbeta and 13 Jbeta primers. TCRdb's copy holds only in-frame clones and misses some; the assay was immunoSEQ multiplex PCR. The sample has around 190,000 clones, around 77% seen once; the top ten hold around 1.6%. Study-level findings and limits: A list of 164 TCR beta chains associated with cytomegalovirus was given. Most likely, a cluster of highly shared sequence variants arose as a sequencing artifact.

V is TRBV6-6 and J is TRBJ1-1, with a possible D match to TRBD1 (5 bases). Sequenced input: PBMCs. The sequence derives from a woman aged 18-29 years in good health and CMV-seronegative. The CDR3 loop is CASSYVSGRSTEAFF. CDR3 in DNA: TGTGCCAGCAGTTACGTCTCAGGGCGGTCCACTGAAGCTTTCTTT.